The 20 T cell receptor beta chains listed next were all sequenced from one sample in a study of blood T cell repertoires in COVID-19. Sequencing used immunoSEQ multiplex PCR; TCRdb keeps in-frame clones, though not all of them. The data show some 210,000 clones, over 70% seen once. Sequences were obtained from peripheral blood. The receptors stem from a man aged 45-65 years with active or convalescent COVID-19.

V usage is TRBV6-2 or TRBV6-3 and J usage is TRBJ1-6; 9 positions agree with TRBD1. This CDR3 comprises 18 residues. The J segment lost 7 bases and the V segment lost 4 bases, leaving 14 bases of the junction unmatched. Germline V gene sequence: CDR1 MNHEY, CDR2 SVGEGT. CDR3 sequence reads: CASSFATGGRSGNSPLHF. CDR3 coding DNA: TGTGCCAGCAGTTTCGCCACAGGGGGCCGCTCCGGGAATTCACCCCTCCACTTT.

The J gene is TRBJ1-5, the V gene TRBV28, with D unclear. Germline V gene lookup returns CDR1 MDHEN and CDR2 SYDVKM. Between the trimmed V and J ends, which lost 8 bases and 2 bases, there was a span of 10 bases. The CDR3 is 13 residues long. Written as DNA, the CDR3 is TGTGCCAGCGTTGATAGCGGCAATCAGCCCCAGCATTTT. Residues: CASVDSGNQPQHF.

This clone came up once. V usage is TRBV30 and J usage is TRBJ1-4; 11 nucleotides agree with TRBD1. V lost 1 base to trimming and J lost 8 bases; unmatched junction nucleotides: 6. The CDR3 length is 15 residues. CDR1 and CDR2 (germline): GTSNPN, SVGIG (reference sequence). The chain's CDR3 is CAWSGPDRGREKLFF. In DNA, the CDR3 is TGTGCCTGGAGTGGCCCGGACAGGGGGCGGGAAAAACTGTTTTTT.

This clone was seen just once. The chain has TRBV5-4 and TRBJ2-5; 10 bases agree with TRBD2. This CDR3 is 16 amino acids long. Unmatched junction bases numbered 6, after V lost 3 bases and J lost 1 base. Per germline, CDR1 SGHNT and CDR2 YYREEE (reference sequence). The CDR3 DNA follows: TGTGCCAGCAGCTCCTCTAGCGGGGGTTTCCAAGAGACCCAGTACTTC. It encodes CASSSSSGGFQETQYF.

The chain combines TRBV14 with TRBJ2-1; 8 bases align to TRBD2. The CDR3 has 19 residues. Germline CDR1 and CDR2: SGHDN and FVKESK. V lost 1 base, J lost 0 bases, and 11 bases stayed unmatched. CDR3 in amino acids: CASSQAGRGFLGSYNEQFF. Here the CDR3 DNA reads TGTGCCAGCAGCCAAGCCGGGAGGGGATTCTTAGGCTCCTACAATGAGCAGTTCTTC.

The chain has TRBV18 and TRBJ2-1; TRBD1 is a possible D gene (6 bases). Germline-derived CDR1 and CDR2 are KGHSH and LQKENI. V dropped 0 bases and J dropped 9 bases, with 18 bases sitting between them. The CDR3 runs to 16 residues. The CDR3, as DNA: TGTGCCAGCTCACCACCGGAACAGGGCCTGGGGGCTGAGCAGTTCTTC. This translates into CASSPPEQGLGAEQFF.

About this clone: One end of the junction does not line up with germline, which may come from a read error. The rearrangement joins TRBV10-3 to TRBJ2-3, with D possibly matching TRBD1 (6 bases). The CDR3 is 14 residues long. In germline, CDR1 is ENHRY, CDR2 SYGVKD. Here the CDR3 reads CAISESPDRGSVYF. The DNA of the CDR3 is TGTGCCATCAGTGAGTCGCCGGACAGAGGATCTGTGTACTTT.

This chain connects TRBV19 to TRBJ1-2; 8 bases agree with TRBD1. Germline V lookup: CDR1 LNHDA, CDR2 SQIVND (reference sequence). The CDR3 length is 15 residues. Trimming cost V 5 bases and J 5 bases; bases outside gene matches: 10. The CDR3 here is CASSPQGGSLYGYTF. The CDR3 bases are TGTGCCAGTAGTCCACAGGGGGGAAGCCTTTATGGCTACACCTTC.

This clone was picked up one time. The chain links TRBV5-4 to TRBJ2-1, with 10 bases matching TRBD2. The CDR3 has 16 amino acids. V shed 3 bases, J shed 4 bases, and the junction held 7 bases outside the gene matches. The V gene's germline CDR1 is SGHNT and CDR2 YYREEE (reference sequence). CDR3 DNA: TGTGCCAGCAGCTCTCGGACTAGCGGAACTTACAATGAGCAGTTCTTC. Protein sequence: CASSSRTSGTYNEQFF.

The rearrangement links TRBV19 to TRBJ2-1, with D hard to call. The CDR3 is made up of 17 amino acids. The germline gives CDR1 LNHDA, CDR2 SQIVND (reference sequence). V lost 4 bases to trimming and J lost 0 bases, with 16 bases between them. The CDR3 nucleotides are TGTGCCAGTAGTACCCGAACGAGAGGAAGCTCCTACAATGAGCAGTTCTTC. This encodes CASSTRTRGSSYNEQFF. Complete variable domain (other parts from reference TRBV19 and TRBJ2-1): DGGITQSPKYLFRKEGQNVTLSCEQNLNHDAMYWYRQDPGQGLRLIYYSQIVNDFQKGDIAEGYSVSREKKESFPLTVTSAQKNPTAFYLCASSTRTRGSSYNEQFFGPGTRLTVL.

This clone appeared many times. The genes are TRBV30 and TRBJ1-5; D possibly corresponds to TRBD1 (5 bases). There are 14 residues in the CDR3. Germline loops: CDR1 GTSNPN, CDR2 SVGIG (reference sequence). V shed 2 bases and J shed 3 bases, with 11 bases lying between them. The CDR3 loop reads CAWSRRGYNQPQHF. CDR3 bases: TGTGCCTGGAGTCGTAGGGGCTACAATCAGCCCCAGCATTTT. Variable domain in full (rest from reference TRBV30 and TRBJ1-5): SQTIHQWPATLVQPVGSPLSLECTVEGTSNPNLYWYRQAAGRGLQLLFYSVGIGQISSEVPQNLSASRPQDRQFILSSKKLLLSDSGFYLCAWSRRGYNQPQHFGDGTRLSIL.

This sequence joins TRBV5-8 and TRBJ1-5; 9 nucleotides agree with TRBD1. The germline CDR1 and CDR2 sequences are SGHTS and YDEGEE. The J segment lost 3 bases and the V segment lost 4 bases, leaving 5 bases of the junction unmatched. This CDR3 contains 15 residues. The CDR3 protein is CASSLWTGVNQPQHF. CDR3 nucleotides: TGTGCCAGCAGCCTTTGGACAGGGGTCAATCAGCCCCAGCATTTT.

The V call is TRBV18, the J call TRBJ1-1, with D uncertain. Trimming pared 0 bases from V and 1 base from J, leaving 9 bases between. Germline V lookup: CDR1 KGHSH, CDR2 LQKENI. CDR3 length equals 15 residues. CDR3 in amino acids: CASSPPNLQNTEAFF. Here the CDR3 DNA reads TGTGCCAGCTCACCACCGAATTTACAGAACACTGAAGCTTTCTTT. Full variable domain (missing parts from reference TRBV18 and TRBJ1-1): NAGVMQNPRHLVRRRGQEARLRCSPMKGHSHVYWYRQLPEEGLKFMVYLQKENIIDESGMPKERFSAEFPKEGPSILRIQQVVRGDSAAYFCASSPPNLQNTEAFFGQGTRLTVV.

The CDR3 nucleotides are TGTGCCAGCAGCGTACTAGCGGGAGGTCACAATGAGCAGTTCTTC. Amino acid sequence: CASSVLAGGHNEQFF. The chain combines TRBV9 with TRBJ2-1; TRBD2 agrees at 11 bases. The CDR3 has 15 amino acids. The germline V gene has CDR1 SGDLS and CDR2 YYNGEE. V dropped 1 base and J dropped 5; count of bases not matched to a gene: 2.

The rearrangement joins TRBV25-1 to TRBJ2-7; 9 nucleotides line up with TRBD1. This CDR3 region has 14 residues. Germline loops: CDR1 MGHDK, CDR2 SYGVNS. J lost 3 bases, V lost 5 bases, and 5 bases had no gene match. The CDR3 DNA is TGTGCCAGCAGTCCAACAGGGGGCCTCTACGAGCAGTACTTC. Its protein is CASSPTGGLYEQYF.

The V call is TRBV6-6, the J call TRBJ1-2, with 8 bases aligning to TRBD1. The CDR3 spans 16 residues. Germline-derived CDR1 and CDR2 are MNHNY and SVGAGI (reference sequence). The trim removed 2 bases at V and 3 bases at J, leaving 8 bases unmatched. Written as DNA, the CDR3 is TGTGCCAGCAGTTACCCCTCCGGGACAGGAGACTATGGCTACACCTTC. Encoded protein: CASSYPSGTGDYGYTF.

V is TRBV7-9 and J is TRBJ2-1; D not certain. V shed 4 bases and J shed 8 bases, with 9 bases lying between them. This CDR3 is built from 12 residues. CDR1 and CDR2 from the germline V gene are SEHNR and FQNEAQ (reference sequence). The CDR3 DNA is TGTGCCAGCAGCTCCCCAGGTTATGAGCAGTTCTTC. It yields the protein CASSSPGYEQFF.

The rearrangement uses TRBV28 and TRBJ2-7; 9 bases fit TRBD1. Germline V lookup: CDR1 MDHEN, CDR2 SYDVKM. V gave up 6 bases and J gave up 3 bases; unmatched junction bases: 6. The CDR3 is 14 amino acids. The CDR3, as DNA: TGTGCCAGCAGAGGACAGGGGAGACTCTACGAGCAGTACTTC. It translates to CASRGQGRLYEQYF.

The chain links TRBV24-1 to TRBJ1-3; 7 bases match TRBD1. CDR3 length equals 16 residues. Germline CDR1 and CDR2: KGHDR and SFDVKD. Trimming cost V 3 bases and J 0 bases; bases outside gene matches: 4. In nucleotides, the CDR3 is TGTGCCACCAGTGATGACAGGGACTTCTCTGGAAACACCATATATTTT. Residues: CATSDDRDFSGNTIYF.

Only one count was recorded for this clone. The chain is built from TRBV9 and TRBJ2-3; the match to TRBD2 covers 13 bases. CDR3 size: 16 residues. The germline CDR1 and CDR2 sequences are SGDLS and YYNGEE. V shed 2 bases and J 4 bases; nucleotides not matched to a gene: 4. This CDR3 is CASSVGLAGNADTQYF. CDR3 in DNA: TGTGCCAGCAGCGTGGGACTAGCGGGGAACGCAGATACGCAGTATTTT.